The table lists the clone carrying this TCR beta chain with a count of one. The sample is drawn from a study of tumor-infiltrating lymphocytes in oesophageal squamous cell carcinoma. Each CDR3 protein is one row after TCRdb ran MiXCR on the PCR reads. The table lists about 21,000 distinct CDR3 sequences, about two fifths of them singletons. The sequencing sample was made of esophageal tumor tissue. This clonotype was obtained from a male donor with esophageal squamous cell carcinoma.

The CDR3 sequence: CASSSQLAGGGDTQYF. The CDR3 bases are TGTGCCAGCAGCTCTCAGCTAGCGGGAGGGGGAGATACGCAGTATTTT. This chain uses TRBV7-2 with TRBJ2-3; TRBD2 agrees at 12 bases. From germline, CDR1 is SGHTA and CDR2 FQGNSA. The J segment lost 5 bases and the V segment lost 4 bases, leaving 7 bases of the junction unmatched. This CDR3 has 16 amino acids.